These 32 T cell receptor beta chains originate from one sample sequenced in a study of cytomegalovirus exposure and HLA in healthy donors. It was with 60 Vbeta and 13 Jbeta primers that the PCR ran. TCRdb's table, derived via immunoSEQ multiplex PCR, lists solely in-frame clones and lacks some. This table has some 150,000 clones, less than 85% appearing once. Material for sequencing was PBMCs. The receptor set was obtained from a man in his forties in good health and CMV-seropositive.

CDR3 region: CASSIAYRGDEKLFF. CDR3 coding DNA: TGTGCCAGTAGTATAGCGTACAGGGGGGATGAAAAACTGTTTTTT. This chain connects TRBV19 to TRBJ1-4, with 8 bases identical to TRBD1. Germline V gives CDR1 LNHDA, CDR2 SQIVND (reference sequence). Germline trimming cut 1 base from V and 6 bases from J; bases unmatched to any gene: 4. This CDR3 has 15 amino acids.

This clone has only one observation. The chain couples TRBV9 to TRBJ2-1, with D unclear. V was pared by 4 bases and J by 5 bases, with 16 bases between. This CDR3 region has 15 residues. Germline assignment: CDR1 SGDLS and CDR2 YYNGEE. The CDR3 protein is CASSMRRFPNNEQFF. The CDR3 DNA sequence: TGTGCCAGCAGCATGAGGCGGTTCCCGAACAATGAGCAGTTCTTC.

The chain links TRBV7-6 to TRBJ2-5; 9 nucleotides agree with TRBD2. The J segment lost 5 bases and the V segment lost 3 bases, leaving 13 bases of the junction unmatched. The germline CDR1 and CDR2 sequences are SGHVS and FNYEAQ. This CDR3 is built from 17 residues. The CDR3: CASSLLSVAGVSETQYF. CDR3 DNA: TGTGCCAGCAGCTTGCTCTCGGTAGCGGGGGTCTCGGAGACCCAGTACTTC.

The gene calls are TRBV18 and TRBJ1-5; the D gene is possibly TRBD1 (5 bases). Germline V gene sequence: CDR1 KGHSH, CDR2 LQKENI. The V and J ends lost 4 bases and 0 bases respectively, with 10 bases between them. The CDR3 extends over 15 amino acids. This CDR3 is CASSQGFGSNQPQHF. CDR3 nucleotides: TGTGCCAGCTCACAGGGGTTCGGTAGCAATCAGCCCCAGCATTTT.

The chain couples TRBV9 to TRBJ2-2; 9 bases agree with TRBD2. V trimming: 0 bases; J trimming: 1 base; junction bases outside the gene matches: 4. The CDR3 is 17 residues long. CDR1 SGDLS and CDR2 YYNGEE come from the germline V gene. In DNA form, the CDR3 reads TGTGCCAGCAGCGTAGAAAGCGGGGGGCTGAACACCGGGGAGCTGTTTTTT. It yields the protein CASSVESGGLNTGELFF.

The CDR3 is CASSTGLFGAAGELFF. CDR3 sequence (DNA): TGTGCCAGCAGTACAGGACTATTTGGGGCCGCCGGGGAGCTGTTTTTT. This chain joins TRBV6-6 and TRBJ2-2, with a tentative D call TRBD2 (6 bases). V lost 5 bases and J 6 bases, leaving 19 bases between the germline ends. This CDR3 has 16 amino acids. CDR1 MNHNY and CDR2 SVGAGI come from the germline V gene (reference sequence).

CDR3 DNA sequence: TGCGCCAGCAGCCAAGTGTGGGGACAGGGAATCGTTGGGGAGCTGTTTTTT. Its translation is CASSQVWGQGIVGELFF. V and J are TRBV4-1 and TRBJ2-2; 9 nucleotides agree with TRBD1. The CDR3 sequence is 17 residues long. Germline CDR1 and CDR2: MGHRA and YSYEKL. The V and J ends lost 1 base and 8 bases, in that order; junction bases with no gene match: 11.

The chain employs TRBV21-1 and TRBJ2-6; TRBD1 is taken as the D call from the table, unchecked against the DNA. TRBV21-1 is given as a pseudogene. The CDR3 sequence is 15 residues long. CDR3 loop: CASSKIRVGANVLTF. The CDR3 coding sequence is TGTGCCAGCAGCAAAATCAGGGTTGGGGCCAACGTCCTGACTTTC.

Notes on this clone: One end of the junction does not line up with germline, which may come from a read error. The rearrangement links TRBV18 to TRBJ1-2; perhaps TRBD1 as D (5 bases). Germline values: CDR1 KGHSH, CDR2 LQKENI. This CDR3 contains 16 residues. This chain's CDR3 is CASSPPEGRTNYGYTF. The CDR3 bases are TGTGCCAGCTCCCCACCAGAGGGGAGGACTAACTATGGCTACACCTTC.

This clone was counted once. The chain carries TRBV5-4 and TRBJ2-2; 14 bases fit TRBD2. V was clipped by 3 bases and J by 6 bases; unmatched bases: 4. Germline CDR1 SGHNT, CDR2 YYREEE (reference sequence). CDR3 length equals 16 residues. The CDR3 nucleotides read TGTGCCAGCAGCTCCAGACTAGCGGGGGGGCCCGGGGAGCTGTTTTTT. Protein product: CASSSRLAGGPGELFF. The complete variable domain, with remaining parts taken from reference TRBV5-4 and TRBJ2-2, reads ETGVTQSPTHLIKTRGQQVTLRCSSQSGHNTVSWYQQALGQGPQFIFQYYREEENGRGNFPPRFSGLQFPNYSSELNVNALELDDSALYLCASSSRLAGGPGELFFGEGSRLTVL.

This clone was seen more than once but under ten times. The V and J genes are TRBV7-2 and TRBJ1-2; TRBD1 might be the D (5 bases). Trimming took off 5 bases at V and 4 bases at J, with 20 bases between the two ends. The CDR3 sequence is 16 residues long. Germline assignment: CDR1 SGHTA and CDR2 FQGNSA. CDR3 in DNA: TGTGCCAGCAGCACAACCCCCGACAGAACCTTCTATGGCTACACCTTC. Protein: CASSTTPDRTFYGYTF.

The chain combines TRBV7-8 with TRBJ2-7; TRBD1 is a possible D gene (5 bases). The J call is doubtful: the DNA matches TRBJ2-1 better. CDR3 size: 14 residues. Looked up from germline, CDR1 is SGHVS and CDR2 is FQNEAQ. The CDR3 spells CASSWGAGINEQFF. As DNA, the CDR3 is TGTGCCAGCAGCTGGGGCGCTGGGATCAATGAGCAGTTCTTC.

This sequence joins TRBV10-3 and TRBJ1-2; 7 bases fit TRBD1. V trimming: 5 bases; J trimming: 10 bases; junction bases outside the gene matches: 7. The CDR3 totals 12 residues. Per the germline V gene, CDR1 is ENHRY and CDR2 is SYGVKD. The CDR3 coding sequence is TGTGCCATCAGTCACCCGGGACAGAACTACACCTTC. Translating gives CAISHPGQNYTF.

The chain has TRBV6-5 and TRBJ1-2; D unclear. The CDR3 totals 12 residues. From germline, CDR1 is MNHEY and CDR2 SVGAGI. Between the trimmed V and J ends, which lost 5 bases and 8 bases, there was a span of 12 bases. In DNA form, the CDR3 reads TGTGCCAGCAGTCGATCGACTGAAGGCTACACCTTC. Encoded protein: CASSRSTEGYTF.

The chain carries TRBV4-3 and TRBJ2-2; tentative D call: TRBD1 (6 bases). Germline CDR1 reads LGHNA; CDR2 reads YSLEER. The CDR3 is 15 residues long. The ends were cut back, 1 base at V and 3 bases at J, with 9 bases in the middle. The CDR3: CASSQGRQDTGELFF. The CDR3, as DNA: TGCGCCAGCAGCCAAGGGCGACAGGACACCGGGGAGCTGTTTTTT.

CDR3 in DNA: TGTGCCAGCAGCTTAGGAACTAGCGGTACCTACGAGCAGTACTTC. Encoded protein: CASSLGTSGTYEQYF. V and J are TRBV4-2 and TRBJ2-7; 8 nucleotides line up with TRBD2. The CDR3 length is 15 residues. V lost 5 bases to trimming and J lost 2 bases; unmatched junction nucleotides: 8. Germline V gives CDR1 LGHNA, CDR2 YNFKEQ.

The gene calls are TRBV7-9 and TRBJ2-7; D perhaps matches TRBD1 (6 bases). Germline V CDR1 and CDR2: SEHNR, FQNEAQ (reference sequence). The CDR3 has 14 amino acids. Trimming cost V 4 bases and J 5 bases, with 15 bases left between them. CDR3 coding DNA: TGTGCCAGCAGCTCCTTCCTTACAGGGAACGAGCAGTACTTC. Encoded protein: CASSSFLTGNEQYF.

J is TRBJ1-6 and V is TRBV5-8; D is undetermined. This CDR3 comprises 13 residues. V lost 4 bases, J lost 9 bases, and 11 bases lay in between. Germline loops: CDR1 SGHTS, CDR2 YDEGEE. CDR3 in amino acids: CASSPEASSPLHF. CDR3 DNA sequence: TGTGCCAGCAGCCCTGAGGCGTCTTCACCCCTCCACTTT.

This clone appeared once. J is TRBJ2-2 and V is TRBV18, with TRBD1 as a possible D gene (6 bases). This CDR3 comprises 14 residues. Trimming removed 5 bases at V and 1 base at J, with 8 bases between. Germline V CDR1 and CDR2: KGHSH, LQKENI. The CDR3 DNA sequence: TGTGCCAGCTCATTGACAGGGAACACCGGGGAGCTGTTTTTT. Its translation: CASSLTGNTGELFF.

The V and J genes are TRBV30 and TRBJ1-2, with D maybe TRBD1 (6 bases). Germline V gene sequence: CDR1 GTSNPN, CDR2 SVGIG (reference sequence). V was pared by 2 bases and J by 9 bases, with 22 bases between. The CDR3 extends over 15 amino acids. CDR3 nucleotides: TGTGCCTGGAGTCGTGACAGGCTCATTCGTAGTAGCTACACCTTC. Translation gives CAWSRDRLIRSSYTF.

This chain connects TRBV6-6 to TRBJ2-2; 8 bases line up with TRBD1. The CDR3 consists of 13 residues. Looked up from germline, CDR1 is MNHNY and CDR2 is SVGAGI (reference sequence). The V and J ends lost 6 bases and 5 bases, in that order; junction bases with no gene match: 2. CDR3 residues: CASRRQGTGELFF. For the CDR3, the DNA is TGTGCCAGCAGACGACAGGGGACCGGGGAGCTGTTTTTT.

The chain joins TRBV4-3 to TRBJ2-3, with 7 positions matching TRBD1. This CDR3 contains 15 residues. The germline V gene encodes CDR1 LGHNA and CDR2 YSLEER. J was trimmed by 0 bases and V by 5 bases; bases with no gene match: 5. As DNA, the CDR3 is TGCGCCAGCAGCTGGGGACAGATGAGCACAGATACGCAGTATTTT. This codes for CASSWGQMSTDTQYF.

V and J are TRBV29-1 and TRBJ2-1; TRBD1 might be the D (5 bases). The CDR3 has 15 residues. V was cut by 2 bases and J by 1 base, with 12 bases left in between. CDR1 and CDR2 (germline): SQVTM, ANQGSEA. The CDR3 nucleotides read TGCAGCGTTGAACGTCCGCAGGGATCCTACAATGAGCAGTTCTTC. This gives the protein CSVERPQGSYNEQFF.

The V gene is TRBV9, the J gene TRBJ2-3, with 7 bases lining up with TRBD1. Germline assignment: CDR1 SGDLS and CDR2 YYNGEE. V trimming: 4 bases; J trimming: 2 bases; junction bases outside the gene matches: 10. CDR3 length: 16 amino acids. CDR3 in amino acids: CASSPAGGQITDTQYF. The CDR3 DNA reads TGTGCCAGCAGCCCAGCTGGGGGACAGATCACAGATACGCAGTATTTT. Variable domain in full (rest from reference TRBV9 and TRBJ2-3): DSGVTQTPKHLITATGQRVTLRCSPRSGDLSVYWYQQSLDQGLQFLIQYYNGEERAKGNILERFSAQQFPDLHSELNLSSLELGDSALYFCASSPAGGQITDTQYFGPGTRLTVL.

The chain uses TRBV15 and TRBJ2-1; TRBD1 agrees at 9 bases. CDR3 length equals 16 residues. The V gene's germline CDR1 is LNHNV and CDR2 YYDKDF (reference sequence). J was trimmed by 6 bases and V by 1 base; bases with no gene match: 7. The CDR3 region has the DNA TGTGCCACCAGCAGAGGAACCGGGACAGGGCTCAATGAGCAGTTCTTC. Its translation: CATSRGTGTGLNEQFF.

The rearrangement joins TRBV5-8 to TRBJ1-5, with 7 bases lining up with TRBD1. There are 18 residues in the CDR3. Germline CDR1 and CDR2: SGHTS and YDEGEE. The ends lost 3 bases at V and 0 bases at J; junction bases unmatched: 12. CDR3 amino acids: CASSSTGTAGYSNQPQHF. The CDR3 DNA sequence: TGTGCCAGCAGCTCAACCGGGACAGCGGGTTATAGCAATCAGCCCCAGCATTTT.

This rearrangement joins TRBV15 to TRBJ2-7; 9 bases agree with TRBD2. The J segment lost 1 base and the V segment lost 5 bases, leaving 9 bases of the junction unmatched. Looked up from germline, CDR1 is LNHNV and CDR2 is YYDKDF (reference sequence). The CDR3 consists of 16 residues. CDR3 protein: CATSGSGRYLSYEQYF. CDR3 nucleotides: TGTGCCACCAGCGGAAGCGGGAGGTACCTTTCCTACGAGCAGTACTTC.

The CDR3: CASSLRTRELFF. CDR3 nucleotide sequence: TGTGCCAGCAGTTTGAGAACGAGGGAGCTGTTTTTT. The chain links TRBV28 to TRBJ2-2; D is uncertain. Trimming took 3 bases from V and 9 from J, leaving 8 bases between them. The CDR3 covers 12 residues. The germline V gene encodes CDR1 MDHEN and CDR2 SYDVKM.

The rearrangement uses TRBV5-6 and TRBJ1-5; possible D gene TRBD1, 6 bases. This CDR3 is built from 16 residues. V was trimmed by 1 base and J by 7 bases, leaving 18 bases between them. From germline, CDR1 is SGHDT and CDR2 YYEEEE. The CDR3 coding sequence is TGTGCCAGCAGCTTGCGTCAGGGGTCATTCTCCCAGCCCCAGCATTTT. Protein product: CASSLRQGSFSQPQHF. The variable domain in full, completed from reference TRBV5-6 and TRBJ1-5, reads DAGVTQSPTHLIKTRGQQVTLRCSPKSGHDTVSWYQQALGQGPQFIFQYYEEEERQRGNFPDRFSGHQFPNYSSELNVNALLLGDSALYLCASSLRQGSFSQPQHFGDGTRLSIL.

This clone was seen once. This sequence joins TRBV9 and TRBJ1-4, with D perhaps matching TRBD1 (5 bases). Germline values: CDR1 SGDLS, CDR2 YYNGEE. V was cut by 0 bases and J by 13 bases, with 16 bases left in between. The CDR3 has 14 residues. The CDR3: CASSVVDSRNGLFF. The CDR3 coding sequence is TGTGCCAGCAGCGTAGTCGACAGTCGGAATGGACTGTTTTTT.

This chain's CDR3 is CASSLSGVRNEKLFF. The DNA of the CDR3 is TGTGCCAGCAGTTTGTCCGGGGTAAGAAATGAAAAACTGTTTTTT. This rearrangement joins TRBV28 to TRBJ1-4; D is ambiguous. V lost 3 bases to trimming and J lost 5 bases, with 13 bases between them. Germline lookup yields CDR1 MDHEN and CDR2 SYDVKM. This CDR3 comprises 15 residues.

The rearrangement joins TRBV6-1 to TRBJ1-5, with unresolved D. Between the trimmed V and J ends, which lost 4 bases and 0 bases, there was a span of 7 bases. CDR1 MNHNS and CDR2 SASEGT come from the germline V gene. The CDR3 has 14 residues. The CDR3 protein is CASSGAHSNQPQHF. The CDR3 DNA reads TGTGCCAGCAGTGGGGCCCATAGCAATCAGCCCCAGCATTTT.